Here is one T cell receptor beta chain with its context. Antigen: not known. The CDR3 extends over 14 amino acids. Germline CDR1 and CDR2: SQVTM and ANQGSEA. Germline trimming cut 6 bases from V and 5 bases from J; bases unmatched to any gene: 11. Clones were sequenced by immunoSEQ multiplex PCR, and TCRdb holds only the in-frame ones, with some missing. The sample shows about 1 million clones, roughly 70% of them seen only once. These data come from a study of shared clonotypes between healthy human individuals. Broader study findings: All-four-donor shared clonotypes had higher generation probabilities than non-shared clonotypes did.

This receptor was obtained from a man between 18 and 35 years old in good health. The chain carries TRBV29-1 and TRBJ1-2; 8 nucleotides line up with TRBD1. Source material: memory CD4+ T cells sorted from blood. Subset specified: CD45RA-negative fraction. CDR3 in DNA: TGCAGCGTAGAGACAGGGGAACAAATGTATGGCTACACCTTC. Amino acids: CSVETGEQMYGYTF.